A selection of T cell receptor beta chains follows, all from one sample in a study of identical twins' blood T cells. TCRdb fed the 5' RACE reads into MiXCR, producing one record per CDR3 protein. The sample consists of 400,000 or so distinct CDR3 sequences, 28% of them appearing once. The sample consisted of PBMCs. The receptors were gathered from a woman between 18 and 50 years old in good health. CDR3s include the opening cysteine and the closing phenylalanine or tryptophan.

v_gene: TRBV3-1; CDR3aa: CASSQVGSEQFF
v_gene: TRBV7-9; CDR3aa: CASSLFGMHEQYF
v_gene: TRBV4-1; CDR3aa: CASSQVDSSGNTIYF
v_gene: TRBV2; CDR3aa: CASFIPSGGTQYF
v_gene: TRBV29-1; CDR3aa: CSVQTGLSYNEQFF
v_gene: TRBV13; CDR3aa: CASSLGGGRGEQFF
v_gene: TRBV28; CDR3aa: CASSLLDRQGHGYTF
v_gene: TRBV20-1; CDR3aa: CSARDGGALGYTF
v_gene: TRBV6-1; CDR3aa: CASSDPRGQRLVLAQHF
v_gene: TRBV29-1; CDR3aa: CSAEGTDEKLFF
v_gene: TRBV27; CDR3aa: CAISAAGTSKFTDTQYF
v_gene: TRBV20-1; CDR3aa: CSARDRRGRDTEAFF
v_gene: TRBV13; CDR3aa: CASGGGLNRNEQFF
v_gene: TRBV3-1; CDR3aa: CASSQKSRASYEQYF
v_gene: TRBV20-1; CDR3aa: CSARLWGPNTGELFF
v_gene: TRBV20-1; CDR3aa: CSATDRNNQPQHF
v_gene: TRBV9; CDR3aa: CASSVAMLAGGGPTEQFF
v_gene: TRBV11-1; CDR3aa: CASSPSWQVVTGELFF
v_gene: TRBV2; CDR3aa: CASSDRGNSPLHF
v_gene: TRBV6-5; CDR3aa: CASTSRDRAYDQYF
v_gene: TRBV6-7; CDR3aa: CASSYRTGFAKTGELFF
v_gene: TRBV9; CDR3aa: CASSISGNTGELFF
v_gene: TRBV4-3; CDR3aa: CASSQDPRNTEAFF
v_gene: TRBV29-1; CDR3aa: CSVAQGMNTEAFF
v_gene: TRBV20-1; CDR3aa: CSARDVSVGYGYTF
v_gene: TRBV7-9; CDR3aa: CASSFRGPEQFF
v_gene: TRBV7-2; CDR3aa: CASSLGGRFYGYTF
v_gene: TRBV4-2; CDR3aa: CASSQEMMVRGASGGAPTQYF
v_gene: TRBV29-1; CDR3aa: CSVELNRGVYNEQFF
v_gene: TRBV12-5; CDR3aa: CASGLGLGETQYF
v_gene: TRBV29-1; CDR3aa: CSVEADKLFF
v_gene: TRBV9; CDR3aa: CASSVATANYGYTF
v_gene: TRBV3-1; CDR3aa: CASSQEGLAYITDTQYF
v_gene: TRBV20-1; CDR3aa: CSASSGDFSNQPQHF
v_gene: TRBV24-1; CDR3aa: CATSETPFYGYTF
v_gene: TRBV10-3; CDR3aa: CAISEEWLEGQPQHF
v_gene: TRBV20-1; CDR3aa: CSASLQGYGYTF
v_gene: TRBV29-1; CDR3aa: CSATSGQETQYF
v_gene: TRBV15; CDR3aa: CATSRVWTTNAGELFF
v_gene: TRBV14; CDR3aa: CASSRPGGAEAFF
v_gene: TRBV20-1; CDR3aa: CSARGQGSNQPQHF
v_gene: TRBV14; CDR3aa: CASGQIMGRATDTQYF
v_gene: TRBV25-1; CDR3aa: CASSDIVGGREAFF
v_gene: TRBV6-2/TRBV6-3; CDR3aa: CASSYTQPTYNEQFF
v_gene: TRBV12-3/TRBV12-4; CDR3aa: CASSFVAGAGNTIYF